These 17 T cell receptor beta chains share one sample of origin, sequenced in a study of blood T cells in healthy people across ages. Sample-barcoded 5' priming and a J-beta primer mix drove a second PCR of roughly 6 to 12 cycles. MiXCR was run by TCRdb on the 5' RACE reads, yielding one entry per CDR3 protein. There are over 500,000 distinct CDR3 sequences in the sample; under 65% occur only once, and approximately 12% lies in the top ten. Material for sequencing was blood. Receptors originate from a woman of 80 years or more in good health.

On this clonotype itself: Just one base apart from a much larger clone, this may be a read error. The chain links TRBV7-9 to TRBJ2-3; D is unclear. The germline V and J ends were trimmed by 8 bases and 7 bases, with 16 bases remaining between them. CDR1 is SEHNR, CDR2 FQNEAQ, per germline (reference sequence). This CDR3 has 13 amino acids. CDR3 DNA sequence: TGTGCCAGCTTAATCTGGGCGGCAAATACGCAGTATTTT. Translation: CASLIWAANTQYF.

There are many counts of this clonotype. This chain joins TRBV7-8 and TRBJ1-1; D uncertain. This CDR3 has 13 residues. V lost 1 base and J lost 8, with 11 bases in between. Germline lookup yields CDR1 SGHVS and CDR2 FQNEAQ. CDR3 DNA sequence: TGTGCCAGCAGCTTAGTCCCCCTCGGGGAAGCTTTCTTT. This translates into CASSLVPLGEAFF.

The CDR3 reads CASSQERGSEQFF. CDR3 sequence (DNA): TGTGCCAGCAGCCAGGAGCGGGGCAGTGAGCAGTTCTTC. J is TRBJ2-1 and V is TRBV4-2; 7 nucleotides align to TRBD2. The CDR3 length is 13 residues. J lost 9 bases, V lost 3 bases, and 5 bases had no gene match. Germline CDR1 is LGHNA and CDR2 is YNFKEQ.

This clonotype was counted a few times. This sequence joins TRBV3-1 and TRBJ2-7, with D uncertain. Deletions cut 0 bases from V and 6 bases from J, with 15 bases between. CDR1 and CDR2 from the germline V gene are LGHDT and YNNKEL (reference sequence). The length of the CDR3 is 15 residues. The CDR3 DNA is TGTGCCAGCAGCCAAGATGTCGGAATTAGTCGCGAGCAGTACTTC. Protein product: CASSQDVGISREQYF.

This clonotype came up a few times. V gene TRBV28 combines with J gene TRBJ1-5; 9 nucleotides align to TRBD1. There are 15 residues in the CDR3. The V and J ends lost 5 bases and 7 bases, in that order; junction bases with no gene match: 9. Germline V CDR1 and CDR2: MDHEN, SYDVKM. Here the CDR3 DNA reads TGTGCCAGCAGTAATACAGGGGGCCACCTCCAGCCCCAGCATTTT. This gives the protein CASSNTGGHLQPQHF.

On this clonotype itself: Mismatch with germline at one junction end may stem from a read error. The V and J genes are TRBV18 and TRBJ2-1; perhaps TRBD1 as D (6 bases). This CDR3 has 16 residues. Per germline, CDR1 KGHSH and CDR2 LQKENI. The CDR3 nucleotides read TGTGCCAGCTCACCTCGGACAGCAACCTATGACAATGGGCAGTTCTTC. Protein sequence: CASSPRTATYDNGQFF. The full variable domain, completed using reference TRBV18 and TRBJ2-1, is NAGVMQNPRHLVRRRGQEARLRCSPMKGHSHVYWYRQLPEEGLKFMVYLQKENIIDESGMPKERFSAEFPKEGPSILRIQQVVRGDSAAYFCASSPRTATYDNGQFFGPGTRLTVL.

This chain joins TRBV11-2 and TRBJ2-4; TRBD2 matches 8 bases. Per the germline V gene, CDR1 is SGHAT and CDR2 is FQNNGV. The CDR3 sequence is 16 residues long. V trimming: 1 base; J trimming: 1 base; junction bases outside the gene matches: 3. The DNA of the CDR3 is TGTGCCAGCAGCTTAGGGGCTAGCGGGGCCAAAAACATTCAGTACTTC. Translating it yields CASSLGASGAKNIQYF.

The V call is TRBV7-2, the J call TRBJ1-4; 9 nucleotides line up with TRBD1. CDR1 is SGHTA, CDR2 FQGNSA, per germline. The CDR3 runs 15 residues. V was clipped by 3 bases and J by 5 bases; unmatched bases: 4. This CDR3 is CASSFLGTGNEKLFF. CDR3 bases: TGTGCCAGCAGCTTTTTAGGGACAGGGAATGAAAAACTGTTTTTT.

This clonotype was detected only a few times. The chain combines TRBV10-3 with TRBJ1-2, with 8 bases matching TRBD1. The V gene end was trimmed by 6 bases and the J gene end by 2 bases; junction bases not matched to a gene: 8. The CDR3 contains 15 residues. Looked up from germline, CDR1 is ENHRY and CDR2 is SYGVKD. DNA for the CDR3: TGTGCCATCAGCGAAGCAGGGGGCGGGAACTATGGCTACACCTTC. The encoded protein is CAISEAGGGNYGYTF.

The chain links TRBV29-1 to TRBJ2-4; the D call may be TRBD1 or TRBD2 (5 bases each). Germline CDR1 reads SQVTM; CDR2 reads ANQGSEA. The CDR3 covers 12 residues. The CDR3 spells CSYTGPENIQYF. The CDR3, as DNA: TGCTCTTACACGGGGCCTGAAAACATTCAGTACTTC.

V usage is TRBV2 and J usage is TRBJ2-4, with 10 bases matching TRBD1. Trimming removed 0 bases from V and 8 bases from J; junction bases left unmatched: 7. Germline CDR1 reads SNHLY; CDR2 reads FYNNEI. This CDR3 region has 16 residues. The CDR3 is CASSEAGTGVGDIQYF. CDR3 bases: TGTGCCAGCAGTGAAGCGGGGACAGGGGTCGGGGACATTCAGTACTTC.

Many counts were recorded for this clonotype. The chain employs TRBV28 and TRBJ2-3, with 7 bases fitting TRBD1. The CDR3 has 17 residues. From germline, CDR1 is MDHEN and CDR2 SYDVKM. J was trimmed by 2 bases and V by 5 bases; bases with no gene match: 13. The CDR3, as DNA: TGTGCCAGCAGTCCCCTCCCCGTGACAGGGAACACAGATACGCAGTATTTT. Residues: CASSPLPVTGNTDTQYF.

A word on this clonotype: This may be a read error: a much more frequent sequence differs by one nucleotide. This chain joins TRBV20-1 and TRBJ2-3; D is ambiguous. With 5 bases removed from V and 4 bases from J, the gap between germline ends came to 16 bases. The CDR3 is 14 residues long. Germline loops: CDR1 DFQATT, CDR2 SNEGSKA (reference sequence). This CDR3 reads CSAVTGRYADTQYF. The DNA for the CDR3 is TGCAGTGCTGTGACGGGCCGGTACGCAGATACGCAGTATTTT.

This clonotype was observed at least ten times. The chain has TRBV20-1 and TRBJ1-6; D not certain. From germline, CDR1 is DFQATT and CDR2 SNEGSKA (reference sequence). This CDR3 has 16 residues. Trimming shortened V by 5 bases and J by 0 bases, and 14 bases separated the two germline ends. The CDR3 loop is CSALLRASSYNSPLHF. The CDR3 DNA reads as TGCAGTGCTCTATTGAGGGCCAGCTCCTATAATTCACCCCTCCACTTT.

The rearrangement links TRBV7-2 to TRBJ2-5; perhaps TRBD2 as D (6 bases). Per germline, CDR1 SGHTA and CDR2 FQGNSA. The germline V and J ends were trimmed by 1 base and 1 base, with 16 bases remaining between them. This CDR3 is built from 17 residues. CDR3 coding DNA: TGTGCCAGCAGCTTAGTGGTATTGGGGGGAGTCCAAGAGACCCAGTACTTC. It encodes CASSLVVLGGVQETQYF. Full variable domain (missing parts from reference TRBV7-2 and TRBJ2-5): GAGVSQSPSNKVTEKGKDVELRCDPISGHTALYWYRQSLGQGLEFLIYFQGNSAPDKSGLPSDRFSAERTGGSVSTLTIQRTQQEDSAVYLCASSLVVLGGVQETQYFGPGTRLLVL.

This clonotype was detected ten times or more. The V and J genes are TRBV20-1 and TRBJ2-3, with TRBD2 matching 15 bases. The CDR3 loop spans 16 amino acids. CDR1 and CDR2 (germline): DFQATT, SNEGSKA (reference sequence). Trimming removed 1 base from V and 4 bases from J; junction bases left unmatched: 3. The CDR3 DNA reads as TGCAGTGCTAGAGGGGGACTAGCGGGAGGCCCAGATACGCAGTATTTT. As protein: CSARGGLAGGPDTQYF.

This clonotype has ten or more counts. V is TRBV27 and J is TRBJ2-3, with unresolved D. Germline lookup yields CDR1 MNHEY and CDR2 SMNVEV (reference sequence). The V end was cut by 2 bases, the J end by 4 bases, with 19 bases between. CDR3 size: 17 residues. CDR3 sequence (DNA): TGTGCCAGCAGTTTAAACCCCCGGACCCTGGCCCCAGATACGCAGTATTTT. This gives the protein CASSLNPRTLAPDTQYF.